The 18 T cell receptor beta chains listed next were all sequenced from one sample in a study of cytomegalovirus exposure and HLA in healthy donors. This PCR relied on a set of 60 Vbeta primers and 13 Jbeta primers. Only in-frame clones appear in the TCRdb table, and some are missing; sequencing was by immunoSEQ multiplex PCR. The sample carries about 160,000 clones, 75% to 80% recorded once. The material sequenced was PBMCs. These receptors were taken from a woman between 45 and 65 years old in good health and CMV-seropositive.

This chain connects TRBV28 to TRBJ2-7, with D possibly being TRBD2 (6 bases). The V and J ends lost 1 base and 1 base respectively, with 20 bases between them. The CDR3 consists of 18 residues. Per germline, CDR1 MDHEN and CDR2 SYDVKM. The CDR3 region is CASSLFPSPGLESYEQYF. In DNA, the CDR3 is TGTGCCAGCAGTTTATTCCCCAGCCCGGGACTGGAATCCTACGAGCAGTACTTC.

V is TRBV7-9 and J is TRBJ1-1; 9 bases match TRBD1. In germline, CDR1 is SEHNR, CDR2 FQNEAQ (reference sequence). V gave up 5 bases and J gave up 6 bases; unmatched junction bases: 7. This CDR3 has 14 amino acids. The CDR3 DNA reads TGTGCCAGCAGCGCTCGACAGGGGGATGCTGAAGCTTTCTTT. It translates to CASSARQGDAEAFF.

The sample holds one count of this clone. CDR3 amino acids: CASSPPPRAVEQFF. In nucleotides, the CDR3 is TGTGCCAGCAGCCCACCCCCACGAGCCGTTGAGCAGTTCTTC. The V and J genes are TRBV9 and TRBJ2-1, with unresolved D. Germline CDR1 reads SGDLS; CDR2 reads YYNGEE. V shed 4 bases and J shed 9 bases, with 17 bases lying between them. This CDR3 has 14 residues.

The chain links TRBV7-2 to TRBJ1-2; possibly TRBD1 for D (5 bases). Trimming removed 10 bases from V and 7 bases from J, with 22 bases in between. The germline V gene has CDR1 SGHTA and CDR2 FQGNSA. CDR3 length: 14 amino acids. The CDR3 coding sequence is TGTGCCAACAGTAGAAAAGACAGATTGGGTGGCTACACCTTC. The encoded protein is CANSRKDRLGGYTF. The variable domain in full, completed from reference TRBV7-2 and TRBJ1-2, reads GAGVSQSPSNKVTEKGKDVELRCDPISGHTALYWYRQSLGQGLEFLIYFQGNSAPDKSGLPSDRFSAERTGGSVSTLTIQRTQQEDSAVYLCANSRKDRLGGYTFGSGTRLTVV.

V gene TRBV4-1 combines with J gene TRBJ2-7; 7 bases fit TRBD1. CDR3 size: 14 residues. The ends lost 4 bases at V and 5 bases at J; junction bases unmatched: 8. The germline CDR1 and CDR2 sequences are MGHRA and YSYEKL. The CDR3 spells CASSRPDRAHEQYF. The DNA of the CDR3 is TGCGCCAGCAGCCGCCCAGACAGGGCCCACGAGCAGTACTTC.

The chain links TRBV2 to TRBJ1-1, with 9 nucleotides matching TRBD1. Trimming took 6 bases from V and 7 from J; bases not matched to a gene: 9. The CDR3 spans 14 residues. Germline V gene data show CDR1 as SNHLY and CDR2 as FYNNEI. The DNA of the CDR3 is TGTGCCAGCAGATTTTATACAGGGGGCATTGAAGCTTTCTTT. Translation: CASRFYTGGIEAFF.

The genes are TRBV28 and TRBJ1-1; no reliable D call. In germline, CDR1 is MDHEN, CDR2 SYDVKM. V was trimmed by 6 bases and J by 5 bases, leaving 7 bases between them. This CDR3 has 11 residues. CDR3 DNA sequence: TGTGCCAGCAGGCGGTATACTGAAGCTTTCTTT. Its translation is CASRRYTEAFF.

The CDR3 loop is CASSQGSGRDTQYF. The DNA of the CDR3 is TGCGCCAGCAGCCAGGGCAGCGGTCGGGATACGCAGTATTTT. The chain carries TRBV4-1 and TRBJ2-3; maybe TRBD2 (5 bases). The CDR3 has 14 residues. V was cut by 3 bases and J by 6 bases, with 13 bases left in between. Looked up from germline, CDR1 is MGHRA and CDR2 is YSYEKL.

The rearrangement uses TRBV7-9 and TRBJ1-4, with a tentative D call TRBD1 (5 bases). The CDR3 is 15 residues long. Germline V lookup: CDR1 SEHNR, CDR2 FQNEAQ (reference sequence). Trimming removed 7 bases at V and 0 bases at J, with 12 bases between. CDR3 sequence: CASTRGLPTNEKLFF. The CDR3 DNA reads TGTGCCAGCACCCGGGGACTCCCAACTAATGAAAAACTGTTTTTT.

The chain has TRBV6-6 and TRBJ1-2; 8 bases match TRBD1. Trimming cost V 6 bases and J 4 bases; bases outside gene matches: 7. The length of the CDR3 is 14 residues. CDR1 is MNHNY, CDR2 SVGAGI, per germline (reference sequence). CDR3 bases: TGTGCCAGCAGCTCACAGGGGGAGACCTATGGCTACACCTTC. Amino acids: CASSSQGETYGYTF.

This clone appeared a few times. The chain is built from TRBV29-1 and TRBJ2-1; TRBD2 aligns across 14 bases. V gave up 6 bases and J gave up 6 bases; unmatched junction bases: 13. The germline gives CDR1 SQVTM, CDR2 ANQGSEA. This CDR3 has 17 amino acids. CDR3 protein: CSVGGTSGRANFNEQFF. Written as DNA, the CDR3 is TGCAGCGTGGGAGGGACTAGCGGGAGAGCAAATTTCAATGAGCAGTTCTTC.

The rearrangement links TRBV5-4 to TRBJ2-5, with D possibly being TRBD2 (5 bases). CDR3 length: 13 amino acids. The germline V gene has CDR1 SGHNT and CDR2 YYREEE (reference sequence). With 2 bases removed from V and 3 bases from J, the gap between germline ends came to 8 bases. The CDR3 DNA sequence: TGTGCCAGCAGCTTACCCGGGGAAGAGACCCAGTACTTC. This encodes CASSLPGEETQYF.

The chain carries TRBV5-4 and TRBJ2-3, with 8 positions matching TRBD2. The junction had 8 bases not matched to a gene; V was cut back by 5 bases and J by 3 bases. Germline values: CDR1 SGHNT, CDR2 YYREEE (reference sequence). The CDR3 runs 15 residues. CDR3 amino acids: CASRGMGGGTDTQYF. CDR3 in DNA: TGTGCCAGCAGGGGAATGGGCGGGGGGACAGATACGCAGTATTTT.

This clone was observed a few times. The chain employs TRBV2 and TRBJ1-1, with 8 bases identical to TRBD1. The CDR3 sequence is 13 residues long. V gave up 6 bases and J gave up 4 bases; unmatched junction bases: 4. Germline V lookup: CDR1 SNHLY, CDR2 FYNNEI. The CDR3, as DNA: TGTGCCAGCAGGAGGACAGGGAGCACTGAAGCTTTCTTT. It codes for CASRRTGSTEAFF.

The V call is TRBV23-1, the J call TRBJ1-4, with TRBD1 as a possible D gene (6 bases). TRBV23-1 is recorded as an ORF, its role being uncertain. Trimming took 3 bases from V and 0 from J, leaving 17 bases between them. This CDR3 spans 18 amino acids. Here the CDR3 DNA reads TGCGCCAGCAGTCATCCCGGACAGAGGTTTGCAACTAATGAAAAACTGTTTTTT. It translates to CASSHPGQRFATNEKLFF.

The CDR3 loop reads CASSQVQGRGNTEAFF. DNA for the CDR3: TGTGCCAGCAGCCAAGTCCAGGGGAGGGGTAACACTGAAGCTTTCTTT. J is TRBJ1-1 and V is TRBV4-2, with D perhaps TRBD1 (6 bases). V gave up 1 base and J gave up 2 bases, with 14 bases separating them. The CDR3 is 16 residues long. Per germline, CDR1 LGHNA and CDR2 YNFKEQ.

This clone was observed a single time. The gene calls are TRBV13 and TRBJ2-7; 10 bases are shared with TRBD2. J gave up 3 bases and V 3 bases, and 2 bases lay outside the gene matches. This CDR3 has 14 amino acids. From germline, CDR1 is PRHDT and CDR2 FYEKMQ (reference sequence). The CDR3 is CASSFLAGDYEQYF. The CDR3 DNA sequence: TGTGCCAGCAGCTTTCTAGCGGGGGACTACGAGCAGTACTTC.

The chain links TRBV4-3 to TRBJ2-2; a weak D match, TRBD2 (5 bases). The CDR3 sequence is 14 residues long. Germline V gene lookup returns CDR1 LGHNA and CDR2 YSLEER. Trimming stripped 0 bases from V and 4 bases from J, with 6 bases between. This chain's CDR3 is CASSQEGSTGELFF. CDR3 nucleotides: TGCGCCAGCAGCCAAGAGGGGAGCACCGGGGAGCTGTTTTTT.